This TCR beta chain was observed in a study of beta chain bispecific antibodies for T cell cancers (dated by TCRdb to about 2021). Study-wide context: T cells from healthy donors were cocultured with T cell leukemia lines in the presence of bispecific antibodies, after which the depletion of each TRBV family was measured by TRBV sequencing of the surviving cells. Surface TRBV12 (TRBV12-3) was expressed by Jurkat cells, and surface TRBV5-5 was expressed by HPB-ALL cells. What the research found in general, with its limitations: Cross-reactivity of the anti-TRBV5-5 antibody with TRBV5-6 was attributed to high sequence similarity between the two genes. Each sequenced sample mixed leukemia cell line cells with normal T cells, and most targeted TRBV signal came from the leukemia cells rather than normal T cells.

The libraries included unique molecular identifier barcodes, and the barcodes were used to quantify clonotypes. Qiagen AllPrep DNA/RNA Micro kits were used to isolate total RNA, and an Agilent TapeStation was used to check RNA quality. TCR beta libraries were constructed by 5' RACE, in which cDNA synthesis was followed by two PCR steps with TCR beta constant-region gene-specific primers. TCR beta libraries were sequenced on an Illumina MiSeq platform. Per the source publication's procedure: Reads were processed with MIGEC, MiXCR and VDJtools. The frequency of each clonotype was calculated as the fraction of all unique molecular identifiers in the sample that belonged to that clonotype. Nonfunctional TRBV genes classified in IMGT as pseudogenes or open reading frames, such as TRBV1, TRBV12-1 and TRBV21, were excluded. The raw public reads went through TCRdb reprocessing: fastp at Q25, MiXCR clone calling, in-frame beta chains kept. Each entry merges the rows of one CDR3 protein and shows their most common DNA and genes. The V and J calls were determined by TCRdb, not by the authors. For this sample the table gives tens of thousands of distinct CDR3 sequences, of which under 3% were detected only once. Clones ranked in the top ten supply 25% to 35% of the sample.

T cells were expanded from blood mononuclear cells for about 3 days with either the anti-CD3 antibody OKT3 or CD3/CD28 Dynabeads. The culture conditions for expanded T cells were RPMI 1640 plus 10% fetal bovine serum, recombinant human IL-2 (about 97 IU/ml) and IL-7 (5 ng/ml). For cocultures, about 5 x 10^4 normal T cells were combined with about 5 x 10^4 target cells and bispecific antibody in approximately 0.1 mL and incubated for under 20 hours at 37 degrees C. Every bispecific antibody was made of two single-chain variable fragments, expressed in a single-chain diabody format carrying a His tag. The effector T cells were obtained from healthy human donors, with peripheral blood mononuclear cells isolated from leukapheresis samples by Ficoll density gradient centrifugation. CDR1 and CDR2 are read off the germline V gene as SGHAT and FQNNGV. After removal of 5 bases from V and 2 bases from J, the junction retains 3 bases not matched to a gene. Measured from the cysteine to the phenylalanine, the CDR3 is 15 residues long. CDR3 DNA is the only sequence kept; it has 45 bases, read in frame from the first base.

The sample holds many counts of this clonotype. Its binding antigen is unknown. There are no base qualities to consult, and no much larger clone falls within one base. The sequence derives from a human donor in good health. Some clones in this sample may be carry-over from other donors' samples. The chain is assembled from TRBV11-2 and TRBJ2-3, with 11 bases in between that match TRBD2. Sequenced: healthy donor T cells cultured with leukemia cells. The DNA sequence is given as TGTGCCAGCAGCAGACTAGCGGGGATCACAGATACGCAGTATTTT. Translated, it reads CASSRLAGITDTQYF. Here the CDR3 is joined to the reference TRBV11-2 and TRBJ2-3 genes, and the full variable domain is: EAGVAQSPRYKIIEKRQSVAFWCNPISGHATLYWYQQILGQGPKLLIQFQNNGVVDDSQLPKDRFSAERLKGVDSTLKIQPAKLEDSAVYLCASSRLAGITDTQYFGPGTRLTVL.